The text below deals with one T cell receptor beta chain. The junction does not match germline at one end; this may be a read error. This record comes from a study of shared clonotypes between healthy human individuals. TCRdb's table, derived via immunoSEQ multiplex PCR, lists solely in-frame clones and lacks some. Among around 500,000 clones listed, about 79% were seen once. The receptor's source is a middle-aged woman in good health. Some clones in this sample may be carry-over from other donors' samples. The sample comprised PBMCs.

The CDR3 nucleotides read TGTGCTAGCAGCTTAGGTGGGACCGGGGAGCTGTTTTTT. This translates into CASSLGGTGELFF. The rearrangement links TRBV7-7 to TRBJ2-2; D gene unclear. The CDR3 loop spans 13 amino acids. In germline, CDR1 is SSHAT, CDR2 FNYEAQ (reference sequence).